One and the same sample provided the 23 T cell receptor beta chains below, sequenced in a study of cytomegalovirus exposure and HLA in healthy donors. With 60 Vbeta and 13 Jbeta primers, the PCR was carried out. Libraries were prepared by immunoSEQ multiplex PCR; TCRdb keeps only in-frame clonotypes and omits some of them. Among roughly 100,000 clones listed, roughly 76% were seen once. Input material: PBMCs. The receptors shown here come from a young man in good health and CMV-seropositive.

V usage is TRBV28 and J usage is TRBJ1-3; no firm D call. Trimming took off 4 bases at V and 4 bases at J, with 8 bases between the two ends. The germline CDR1 and CDR2 sequences are MDHEN and SYDVKM. The CDR3 has 13 amino acids. The CDR3 loop is CASSSTVGNTIYF. The CDR3, as DNA: TGTGCCAGCAGTTCTACTGTGGGAAACACCATATATTTT.

V and J are TRBV28 and TRBJ2-1, with 7 nucleotides matching TRBD1. Germline V CDR1 and CDR2: MDHEN, SYDVKM. This CDR3 region has 13 residues. V was clipped by 7 bases and J by 10 bases; unmatched bases: 10. The CDR3 DNA reads as TGTGCCAGCAAAGGCGTAGGGGGCCGGGAGCAGTTCTTC. Translation: CASKGVGGREQFF. Combining the CDR3 with reference TRBV28 and TRBJ2-1 gives the whole variable domain DVKVTQSSRYLVKRTGEKVFLECVQDMDHENMFWYRQDPGLGLRLIYFSYDVKMKEKGDIPEGYSVSREKKERFSLILESASTNQTSMYLCASKGVGGREQFFGPGTRLTVL.

The V gene is TRBV6-5, the J gene TRBJ2-1; D perhaps matches TRBD1 (6 bases). Germline CDR1 is MNHEY and CDR2 is SVGAGI. The CDR3 has 13 residues. Trimming cost V 2 bases and J 13 bases, with 15 bases left between them. For the CDR3, the DNA is TGTGCCAGCAGTTACAACTTCGGGACAAAACAGTTCTTC. This codes for CASSYNFGTKQFF.

This chain connects TRBV4-1 to TRBJ1-2; 11 positions agree with TRBD1. Germline V lookup: CDR1 MGHRA, CDR2 YSYEKL. This CDR3 region has 17 residues. The J segment lost 8 bases and the V segment lost 0 bases, leaving 11 bases of the junction unmatched. CDR3 sequence: CASSQDGLGQGARGYTF. The CDR3 DNA is TGCGCCAGCAGCCAAGATGGATTAGGACAGGGGGCGCGAGGCTACACCTTC.

The chain links TRBV19 to TRBJ1-5; D not resolved. V lost 6 bases and J lost 0, with 12 bases in between. Germline lookup yields CDR1 LNHDA and CDR2 SQIVND (reference sequence). This CDR3 is built from 15 residues. The CDR3 DNA reads as TGTGCCAGTAGACAGCCCGGGAGTAGCAATCAGCCCCAGCATTTT. This gives the protein CASRQPGSSNQPQHF.

The gene calls are TRBV2 and TRBJ1-5; maybe TRBD1 (5 bases). The CDR3 is made up of 14 amino acids. The V and J ends lost 4 bases and 5 bases respectively, with 12 bases between them. Germline V gives CDR1 SNHLY, CDR2 FYNNEI. The CDR3 nucleotides read TGTGCCAGCAGTGGGGGGGTAGTCTATCAGCCCCAGCATTTT. It codes for CASSGGVVYQPQHF.

The chain couples TRBV6-1 to TRBJ2-7; D might be TRBD2 (6 bases). There are 15 residues in the CDR3. V was trimmed by 11 bases and J by 2 bases, leaving 22 bases between them. Germline assignment: CDR1 MNHNS and CDR2 SASEGT. This CDR3 reads CAGGEAGDLTYEQYF. DNA for the CDR3: TGTGCCGGAGGGGAGGCAGGAGACTTAACCTACGAGCAGTACTTC.

The chain carries TRBV6-5 and TRBJ2-7; 12 bases agree with TRBD1. J gave up 7 bases and V 2 bases, and 3 bases lay outside the gene matches. The CDR3 is made up of 14 amino acids. Germline loops: CDR1 MNHEY, CDR2 SVGAGI. The DNA of the CDR3 is TGTGCCAGCAGTTACGGGACAGGGGGCCGGGAGCAGTACTTC. Translating gives CASSYGTGGREQYF.

The V gene is TRBV30, the J gene TRBJ1-5; a weak D match, TRBD1 (6 bases). The CDR3 is 15 residues long. V lost 0 bases to trimming and J lost 0 bases, with 9 bases between them. Germline V gene data show CDR1 as GTSNPN and CDR2 as SVGIG (reference sequence). CDR3: CAWSVGGSSNQPQHF. CDR3 sequence (DNA): TGTGCCTGGAGTGTAGGGGGAAGTAGCAATCAGCCCCAGCATTTT.

The gene calls are TRBV23-1 and TRBJ2-7, with D possibly matching TRBD2 (6 bases). TRBV23-1 is classed as an ORF, of uncertain function. CDR3 length: 15 amino acids. The V end was cut by 6 bases, the J end by 0 bases, with 15 bases between. CDR3 sequence reads: CASRLIGGVSYEQYF. CDR3 nucleotide sequence: TGCGCCAGCAGGCTGATCGGCGGGGTCTCCTACGAGCAGTACTTC.

J is TRBJ2-3 and V is TRBV7-8; D is possibly TRBD2 (7 bases). The CDR3 has 15 amino acids. V dropped 4 bases and J dropped 7 bases, with 18 bases sitting between them. Germline assignment: CDR1 SGHVS and CDR2 FQNEAQ. This CDR3 reads CASSSMRGPTNTQYF. As DNA, the CDR3 is TGTGCCAGCAGCTCTATGCGGGGGCCCACGAATACGCAGTATTTT. Combining the CDR3 with reference TRBV7-8 and TRBJ2-3 gives the whole variable domain GAGVSQSPRYKVAKRGQDVALRCDPISGHVSLFWYQQALGQGPEFLTYFQNEAQLDKSGLPSDRFFAERPEGSVSTLKIQRTQQEDSAVYLCASSSMRGPTNTQYFGPGTRLTVL.

This clone showed up just once. The chain combines TRBV4-1 with TRBJ2-2, with D perhaps matching TRBD2 (6 bases). The CDR3 length is 16 residues. Trimming stripped 2 bases from V and 2 bases from J, with 12 bases between. Per the germline V gene, CDR1 is MGHRA and CDR2 is YSYEKL. The CDR3 spells CASSQPGGYNTGELFF. Here the CDR3 DNA reads TGCGCCAGCAGCCAACCTGGGGGGTACAACACCGGGGAGCTGTTTTTT.

The CDR3 here is CASSTGGDRGSRGYGYTF. Here the CDR3 DNA reads TGTGCCAGCAGCACCGGAGGGGACAGGGGCTCTCGGGGCTATGGCTACACCTTC. The chain uses TRBV5-4 and TRBJ1-2, with 10 bases identical to TRBD1. The CDR3 spans 18 residues. The ends lost 4 bases at V and 4 bases at J; junction bases unmatched: 16. CDR1 and CDR2 from the germline V gene are SGHNT and YYREEE (reference sequence).

The CDR3 DNA sequence: TGTGCCAGCAGCTCAGGTATACAGGGTAGGACTTTCTTT. Translation: CASSSGIQGRTFF. This sequence joins TRBV7-3 and TRBJ1-1, with D possibly matching TRBD1 (6 bases). Looked up from germline, CDR1 is SGHTA and CDR2 is FQGTGA. The CDR3 is 13 residues long. V shed 4 bases and J shed 12 bases, with 18 bases lying between them. Combining the CDR3 with reference TRBV7-3 and TRBJ1-1 gives the whole variable domain GAGVSQTPSNKVTEKGKYVELRCDPISGHTALYWYRQSLGQGPEFLIYFQGTGAADDSGLPNDRFFAVRPEGSVSTLKIQRTERGDSAVYLCASSSGIQGRTFFGQGTRLTVV.

This clone was picked up one time. The chain carries TRBV7-8 and TRBJ2-1, with D possibly being TRBD2 (6 bases). CDR3 size: 15 residues. The germline CDR1 and CDR2 sequences are SGHVS and FQNEAQ. With 1 base removed from V and 2 bases from J, the gap between germline ends came to 9 bases. CDR3 sequence reads: CASSLGGVAYNEQFF. Here the CDR3 DNA reads TGTGCCAGCAGCTTAGGCGGGGTGGCCTACAATGAGCAGTTCTTC.

The chain has TRBV28 and TRBJ1-5; D is unclear. This CDR3 region has 16 residues. Per germline, CDR1 MDHEN and CDR2 SYDVKM. Trimming shortened V by 3 bases and J by 1 base, and 13 bases separated the two germline ends. CDR3 coding DNA: TGTGCCAGCAGTTTTGTCCGGGGAACCAGCAATCAGCCCCAGCATTTT. Encoded protein: CASSFVRGTSNQPQHF.

V gene TRBV5-1 combines with J gene TRBJ2-3; 10 bases match TRBD2. V was clipped by 4 bases and J by 3 bases; unmatched bases: 5. This CDR3 has 15 amino acids. Germline V gene sequence: CDR1 SGHRS, CDR2 YFSETQ. The CDR3 DNA is TGCGCCAGCAGCGCCGGACTAGCGGAAACAGATACGCAGTATTTT. It codes for CASSAGLAETDTQYF. Filled out from reference TRBV5-1 and TRBJ2-3, the complete variable domain reads KAGVTQTPRYLIKTRGQQVTLSCSPISGHRSVSWYQQTPGQGLQFLFEYFSETQRNKGNFPGRFSGRQFSNSRSEMNVSTLELGDSALYLCASSAGLAETDTQYFGPGTRLTVL.

V and J are TRBV7-6 and TRBJ1-4, with TRBD1 as a possible D gene (5 bases). The germline V gene encodes CDR1 SGHVS and CDR2 FNYEAQ. The CDR3 loop spans 13 amino acids. Trimming shortened V by 3 bases and J by 11 bases, and 13 bases separated the two germline ends. DNA of the CDR3: TGTGCCAGCAGCTTGACAGCTAAAGATAAACTGTTTTTT. Amino acid sequence: CASSLTAKDKLFF.

This clone was detected once. This chain connects TRBV30 to TRBJ2-7; 12 nucleotides line up with TRBD1. CDR3 length equals 14 residues. V shed 5 bases, J shed 5 bases, and the junction held 7 bases outside the gene matches. Germline-derived CDR1 and CDR2 are GTSNPN and SVGIG (reference sequence). Here the CDR3 reads CAWGPGQGAHEQYF. CDR3 DNA: TGTGCCTGGGGGCCGGGACAGGGGGCCCACGAGCAGTACTTC.

This clone was detected only a few times. The chain is built from TRBV5-1 and TRBJ2-7, with 7 bases identical to TRBD1. CDR3 length equals 18 residues. Looked up from germline, CDR1 is SGHRS and CDR2 is YFSETQ. Losses at the gene ends were 2 bases for V and 0 bases for J; bases not matched to a gene: 14. The CDR3 bases are TGCGCCAGCAGCTTACTACTGAAAACCCGGGACAGCTCCTACGAGCAGTACTTC. This sequence encodes CASSLLLKTRDSSYEQYF.

The chain carries TRBV5-1 and TRBJ2-5; D gene uncertain. The V end was cut by 0 bases, the J end by 0 bases, with 9 bases between. This CDR3 contains 15 residues. Germline assignment: CDR1 SGHRS and CDR2 YFSETQ. As DNA, the CDR3 is TGCGCCAGCAGCTTGGAGGCAGGTGACCAAGAGACCCAGTACTTC. Protein sequence: CASSLEAGDQETQYF.

The chain couples TRBV6-5 to TRBJ2-1; 8 nucleotides line up with TRBD2. There are 13 residues in the CDR3. Germline V gene sequence: CDR1 MNHEY, CDR2 SVGAGI. The trim removed 6 bases at V and 6 bases at J, leaving 4 bases unmatched. CDR3 loop: CASRAGGPNEQFF. The CDR3 coding sequence is TGTGCCAGCAGGGCGGGGGGACCCAATGAGCAGTTCTTC.

This clone was seen once. The chain carries TRBV7-9 and TRBJ1-2; 7 bases map to TRBD1. Trimming at V came to 0 bases and at J to 8 bases, leaving 6 bases not matched to a gene. The germline V gene encodes CDR1 SEHNR and CDR2 FQNEAQ (reference sequence). This CDR3 contains 14 residues. CDR3 coding DNA: TGTGCCAGCAGCTTAGCGCTAGGGGGCGGCGGCTACACCTTC. Protein product: CASSLALGGGGYTF.